The rows below give T cell receptor beta chains drawn from one sample of a study of T cell repertoires in cytomegalovirus infection. These receptors have no known antigen. TCRdb fed the reads into MiXCR, producing one record per CDR3 protein. The sample lists about 83,000 distinct CDR3 sequences, about 44% occurring once. Sequences were derived from CD8+ T cells from cultured PBMCs, sampled from culture after CMV antigen stimulation. The source is a human donor in good health (CMV status not recorded). Some clones in this sample may be carry-over from other donors' samples. The CDR3 runs from the conserved cysteine through the conserved F or W. The D gene is left open where the match is weak. Only part of the rows carry a size: once, few, many, or a class if the clone is expanded.

v_gene	j_gene	abundance	d_gene	CDR3aa	CDR3nt
TRBV20-1	TRBJ1-5	-	TRBD1	CSAREDRARGQPQHF	TGCAGTGCTAGAGAGGACAGGGCCCGGGGTCAGCCCCAGCATTTT
TRBV27	TRBJ2-7	-	TRBD2	CASSYSGRAGEQYF	TGTGCCAGCAGTTATAGCGGGAGGGCGGGGGAGCAGTACTTC
TRBV6-1	TRBJ1-5	few	-	CASSETKNQGNNQPQHF	TGTGCCAGCAGTGAGACCAAAAACCAGGGGAACAATCAGCCCCAGCATTTT
TRBV25-1	TRBJ1-4	few	-	CASSGETDNNEKLFF	TGTGCCAGCAGTGGCGAGACCGATAATAATGAAAAACTGTTTTTT
TRBV2	TRBJ2-1	-	TRBD2	CASSSSGGNYNEQFF	TGTGCCAGCAGTTCGAGCGGGGGAAACTACAATGAGCAGTTCTTC
TRBV14	TRBJ1-4	-	-	CASSTKSPNEKLFF	TGTGCCAGCAGCACAAAGTCACCTAATGAAAAACTGTTTTTT
TRBV7-3	TRBJ1-1	-	-	CASSAQGGGTEAFF	TGTGCCAGCAGCGCCCAGGGAGGGGGCACTGAAGCTTTCTTT
TRBV7-8	TRBJ2-7	-	-	CASEGAYEQYF	TGTGCCAGCGAGGGTGCGTACGAGCAGTACTTC
TRBV5-4	TRBJ2-7	-	-	CASSLDRSPYEQYF	TGTGCCAGCAGCCTGGACAGATCTCCCTACGAGCAGTACTTC
TRBV4-1	TRBJ1-2	-	TRBD1	CASSPPGQGRESNYGYTF	TGCGCCAGCAGCCCGCCCGGACAGGGAAGGGAATCTAACTATGGCTACACCTTC
TRBV6-5	TRBJ2-2	-	-	CASSYSQGSGELFF	TGTGCCAGCAGTTACAGCCAGGGGTCCGGGGAGCTGTTTTTT
TRBV10-3	TRBJ2-7	few	TRBD2	CAIGTSGIEQYF	TGTGCCATCGGGACTAGCGGGATCGAGCAGTACTTC
TRBV7-2	TRBJ2-7	-	-	CASSWGPADYEQYF	TGTGCCAGCAGCTGGGGCCCAGCGGACTACGAGCAGTACTTC
TRBV12-3/TRBV12-4	TRBJ2-1	few	TRBD1	CASSPGETGGNEQFF	TGTGCCAGCAGTCCCGGGGAGACAGGGGGGAATGAGCAGTTCTTC
TRBV5-6	TRBJ1-5	few	-	CASSLGAGGGNQPQHF	TGTGCCAGCAGCTTGGGGGCCGGGGGCGGCAATCAGCCCCAGCATTTT
TRBV7-9	TRBJ2-4	-	TRBD1	CASSPRTGSRNIQYF	TGTGCCAGCAGCCCGCGGACAGGGTCGAGGAACATTCAGTACTTC
TRBV2	TRBJ2-1	-	-	CASGEGGSYNEQFF	TGTGCCAGTGGGGAGGGGGGCTCCTACAATGAGCAGTTCTTC
TRBV6-5	TRBJ2-1	-	-	CASRTGTPSLDEQFF	TGTGCCAGCAGAACCGGGACCCCAAGTCTCGATGAGCAGTTCTTC
TRBV5-1	TRBJ2-2	few	-	CASSPTGANTGELFF	TGCGCCAGCAGCCCCACCGGAGCGAACACCGGGGAGCTGTTTTTT
TRBV2	TRBJ2-3	once	-	CASRIAVFRTDTQYF	TGTGCCAGCAGGATAGCGGTTTTTCGCACAGATACGCAGTATTTT
TRBV6-1	TRBJ2-1	-	-	CATYGPSGSDEQFF	TGTGCCACCTATGGGCCGAGTGGGAGTGATGAGCAGTTCTTC
TRBV5-6	TRBJ2-5	-	TRBD2	CASSLVGNGGETQYF	TGTGCCAGCAGCTTGGTTGGCAACGGGGGGGAGACCCAGTACTTC
TRBV28	TRBJ2-1	-	TRBD2	CASFAAGINEQFF	TGTGCCAGCTTTGCAGCGGGGATCAATGAGCAGTTCTTC
TRBV6-5	TRBJ2-3	-	-	CASSYSRSGRMADTQYF	TGTGCCAGCAGTTACTCGCGCAGCGGGCGTATGGCAGATACGCAGTATTTT
TRBV19	TRBJ2-5	-	-	CASSPLNERSETQYF	TGTGCCAGTAGTCCCCTTAATGAGCGGAGTGAGACCCAGTACTTC